The 22 T cell receptor beta chains listed next were all sequenced from one sample in a study of Ad26.COV2.S vaccination and SARS-CoV-2 variants. Assay: immunoSEQ multiplex PCR; the TCRdb copy retains only in-frame clones and omits some. The sample lists over 110,000 clones, about nine tenths occurring once. Sequenced material: peripheral blood, taken after recovery from COVID-19. Source of these receptors: a human donor who had recovered from COVID-19.

The rearrangement uses TRBV2 and TRBJ1-1, with no clear D. Germline-derived CDR1 and CDR2 are SNHLY and FYNNEI. The CDR3 length is 11 residues. V lost 2 bases and J lost 8, with 6 bases in between. The CDR3 here is CASSEWGEAFF. The CDR3 DNA reads as TGTGCCAGCAGTGAATGGGGAGAAGCTTTCTTT. Full variable domain (remainder filled in from reference TRBV2 and TRBJ1-1): EPEVTQTPSHQVTQMGQEVILRCVPISNHLYFYWYRQILGQKVEFLVSFYNNEISEKSEIFDDQFSVERPDGSNFTLKIRSTKLEDSAMYFCASSEWGEAFFGQGTRLTVV.

Turning to this clone: The identical CDR3 is also encoded by other nucleotide sequences in the sample. The genes are TRBV7-9 and TRBJ1-5; D remains ambiguous. CDR1 and CDR2 from the germline V gene are SEHNR and FQNEAQ (reference sequence). The CDR3 extends over 13 amino acids. Trimming shortened V by 2 bases and J by 4 bases, and 6 bases separated the two germline ends. Written as DNA, the CDR3 is TGTGCCAGCAGCTTAACTGGAAATCAGCCCCAGCATTTT. Residues: CASSLTGNQPQHF.

V usage is TRBV5-4 and J usage is TRBJ2-2, with no clear D. With 5 bases removed from V and 1 base from J, the gap between germline ends came to 12 bases. The CDR3 runs to 15 residues. Germline CDR1 SGHNT, CDR2 YYREEE (reference sequence). For the CDR3, the DNA is TGTGCCAGCAGGGTGGGTGTCGGGAACACCGGGGAGCTGTTTTTT. Protein product: CASRVGVGNTGELFF.

This chain links TRBV7-6 with TRBJ1-1; D gene ambiguous. Per the germline V gene, CDR1 is SGHVS and CDR2 is FNYEAQ. The V gene lost 1 base and the J gene lost 6 bases, with 9 bases spanning the gap. The CDR3 loop spans 13 amino acids. CDR3 in DNA: TGTGCCAGCAGCTTAGGGCAGGAGTCTGAAGCTTTCTTT. Translation gives CASSLGQESEAFF.

The chain is built from TRBV7-6 and TRBJ1-2; D remains ambiguous. V lost 2 bases to trimming and J lost 4 bases, with 8 bases between them. The CDR3 sequence is 13 residues long. Germline V gene lookup returns CDR1 SGHVS and CDR2 FNYEAQ. CDR3 loop: CASSLLEFYGYTF. In DNA form, the CDR3 reads TGTGCCAGCAGCTTATTAGAATTCTATGGCTACACCTTC.

The chain employs TRBV9 and TRBJ1-2; no clear D gene. CDR1 SGDLS and CDR2 YYNGEE come from the germline V gene. This CDR3 has 12 residues. With 5 bases removed from V and 4 bases from J, the gap between germline ends came to 9 bases. The CDR3 here is CASSSELYGYTF. CDR3 nucleotides: TGTGCCAGCAGTTCCGAGCTCTATGGCTACACCTTC.

The chain uses TRBV10-2 and TRBJ1-1, with TRBD1 matching 7 bases. Looked up from germline, CDR1 is WSHSY and CDR2 is SAAADI. The CDR3 runs 13 residues. Germline trimming cut 3 bases from V and 4 bases from J; bases unmatched to any gene: 2. The CDR3 bases are TGCGCCAGCAGTGATTCAGGGGGCACTGAAGCTTTCTTT. It is translated as CASSDSGGTEAFF.

The chain links TRBV5-1 to TRBJ2-7; 10 positions match TRBD1. The CDR3 extends over 15 amino acids. The germline V gene has CDR1 SGHRS and CDR2 YFSETQ. Losses at the gene ends were 3 bases for V and 3 bases for J; bases not matched to a gene: 6. CDR3 in DNA: TGCGCCAGCAGCTCTAGACAGGGGGCCTTCTACGAGCAGTACTTC. Its protein product is CASSSRQGAFYEQYF. The complete variable domain, with remaining parts taken from reference TRBV5-1 and TRBJ2-7, reads KAGVTQTPRYLIKTRGQQVTLSCSPISGHRSVSWYQQTPGQGLQFLFEYFSETQRNKGNFPGRFSGRQFSNSRSEMNVSTLELGDSALYLCASSSRQGAFYEQYFGPGTRLTVT.

This clone occurred a few times. The rearrangement uses TRBV10-3 and TRBJ1-5; D is uncertain. V was shortened by 4 bases and J by 3 bases, with 7 bases between the two germline ends. Germline assignment: CDR1 ENHRY and CDR2 SYGVKD. The CDR3 is 13 residues long. The CDR3 sequence: CAISARFNQPQHF. The DNA for the CDR3 is TGTGCCATCAGTGCAAGGTTCAATCAGCCCCAGCATTTT.

The gene calls are TRBV28 and TRBJ2-7; D might be TRBD1 or TRBD2, each matching 5 bases. The CDR3 has 14 amino acids. V was cut by 7 bases and J by 2 bases, with 15 bases left in between. Germline CDR1 is MDHEN and CDR2 is SYDVKM. The DNA for the CDR3 is TGTGCCAGCACCCCCCCCGGGGCTGCCTACGAGCAGTACTTC. It encodes CASTPPGAAYEQYF.

The V gene is TRBV10-3, the J gene TRBJ2-2; 7 bases align to TRBD2. This CDR3 has 14 amino acids. The ends lost 2 bases at V and 7 bases at J; junction bases unmatched: 4. CDR1 and CDR2 from the germline V gene are ENHRY and SYGVKD. CDR3 protein: CAISETTGGGELFF. In nucleotides, the CDR3 is TGTGCCATCAGTGAGACTACGGGGGGCGGGGAGCTGTTTTTT.

The V gene is TRBV13, the J gene TRBJ1-1; D gene uncertain. Trimming took off 1 base at V and 2 bases at J, with 11 bases between the two ends. CDR1 is PRHDT and CDR2 is FYEKMQ in the germline V gene (reference sequence). The CDR3 consists of 15 residues. The CDR3 loop reads CASSLAPEPNTEAFF. DNA of the CDR3: TGTGCCAGCAGCTTAGCCCCAGAACCAAACACTGAAGCTTTCTTT.

The chain employs TRBV7-8 and TRBJ1-5; D gene unclear. Germline loops: CDR1 SGHVS, CDR2 FQNEAQ. Trimming stripped 0 bases from V and 3 bases from J, with 6 bases between. CDR3 length equals 14 residues. This CDR3 reads CASSLAAVNQPQHF. DNA of the CDR3: TGTGCCAGCAGCTTAGCGGCAGTCAATCAGCCCCAGCATTTT.

The chain has TRBV19 and TRBJ2-3; D ambiguous. CDR3 size: 13 residues. V lost 4 bases and J 1 base, leaving 6 bases between the germline ends. Germline V CDR1 and CDR2: LNHDA, SQIVND (reference sequence). The CDR3 region has the DNA TGTGCCAGTAGTAGTAGTCGCACAGATACGCAGTATTTT. Its protein product is CASSSSRTDTQYF.

DNA of the CDR3: TGTGCCAGTAGTTCGACTAGCGGGGGTAGGGGGGAGACCCAGTACTTC. This codes for CASSSTSGGRGETQYF. V and J are TRBV19 and TRBJ2-5, with 12 bases that match TRBD2. V shed 5 bases and J 5 bases; nucleotides not matched to a gene: 9. Germline V CDR1 and CDR2: LNHDA, SQIVND (reference sequence). This CDR3 is 16 amino acids long.

This clone was seen more than once but under ten times. Here the CDR3 DNA reads TGTGCCAGCAGCTCGAAGACAGGGGTTCCAGATACGCAGTATTTT. It is translated as CASSSKTGVPDTQYF. This chain joins TRBV5-4 and TRBJ2-3; TRBD1 agrees at 8 bases. After removal of 3 bases from V and 4 bases from J, the junction contained 7 bases not matched to a gene. CDR1 is SGHNT and CDR2 is YYREEE in the germline V gene (reference sequence). This CDR3 has 15 residues.

V and J are TRBV3-1 (or the pseudogene TRBV3-2) and TRBJ2-3; D is uncertain. The germline gives CDR1 LGHDT, CDR2 YNNKEL (reference sequence). Deletions cut 1 base from V and 11 bases from J, with 10 bases between. The CDR3 loop spans 12 amino acids. The CDR3 here is CASSQGRAGQYF. CDR3 sequence (DNA): TGTGCCAGCAGCCAAGGTAGGGCAGGGCAGTATTTT.

V and J are TRBV7-2 and TRBJ1-1, with D possibly being TRBD1 (5 bases). Germline V CDR1 and CDR2: SGHTA, FQGNSA. The CDR3 spans 12 residues. Trimming shortened V by 5 bases and J by 10 bases, and 14 bases separated the two germline ends. CDR3 in amino acids: CASSITQGSAFF. The DNA of the CDR3 is TGTGCCAGCAGCATCACTCAGGGATCAGCTTTCTTT.

The genes are TRBV27 and TRBJ2-3; D perhaps matches TRBD1 (5 bases). The V gene lost 8 bases and the J gene lost 4 bases, with 25 bases spanning the gap. CDR3 length: 17 residues. CDR1 and CDR2 from the germline V gene are MNHEY and SMNVEV (reference sequence). The CDR3, as DNA: TGTGCCAGCCGACCCATTGGGGCGCCAACGGCACCAGATACGCAGTATTTT. It yields the protein CASRPIGAPTAPDTQYF.

The chain has TRBV10-2 and TRBJ2-7; D is perhaps TRBD2 (6 bases). Between the trimmed V and J ends, which lost 10 bases and 0 bases, there was a span of 19 bases. Germline V lookup: CDR1 WSHSY, CDR2 SAAADI. This CDR3 has 15 amino acids. CDR3 sequence: CATTAGQGLSYEQYF. In nucleotides, the CDR3 is TGCGCCACTACGGCTGGGCAGGGACTCTCCTACGAGCAGTACTTC.

This chain links TRBV9 with TRBJ2-2, with no clear D. CDR3 length equals 14 residues. Germline assignment: CDR1 SGDLS and CDR2 YYNGEE. V was cut by 0 bases and J by 4 bases, with 7 bases left in between. In DNA, the CDR3 is TGTGCCAGCAGCGTAGACGGACCCACCGGGGAGCTGTTTTTT. Translating gives CASSVDGPTGELFF.

The chain couples TRBV19 to TRBJ2-7; 8 nucleotides align to TRBD1. Germline CDR1 and CDR2: LNHDA and SQIVND (reference sequence). This CDR3 has 16 amino acids. V dropped 7 bases and J dropped 2; count of bases not matched to a gene: 13. The CDR3 bases are TGTGCCAGTAAGGAAGCAGGGGGCTTCGGGCCCTACGAGCAGTACTTC. Translation gives CASKEAGGFGPYEQYF.